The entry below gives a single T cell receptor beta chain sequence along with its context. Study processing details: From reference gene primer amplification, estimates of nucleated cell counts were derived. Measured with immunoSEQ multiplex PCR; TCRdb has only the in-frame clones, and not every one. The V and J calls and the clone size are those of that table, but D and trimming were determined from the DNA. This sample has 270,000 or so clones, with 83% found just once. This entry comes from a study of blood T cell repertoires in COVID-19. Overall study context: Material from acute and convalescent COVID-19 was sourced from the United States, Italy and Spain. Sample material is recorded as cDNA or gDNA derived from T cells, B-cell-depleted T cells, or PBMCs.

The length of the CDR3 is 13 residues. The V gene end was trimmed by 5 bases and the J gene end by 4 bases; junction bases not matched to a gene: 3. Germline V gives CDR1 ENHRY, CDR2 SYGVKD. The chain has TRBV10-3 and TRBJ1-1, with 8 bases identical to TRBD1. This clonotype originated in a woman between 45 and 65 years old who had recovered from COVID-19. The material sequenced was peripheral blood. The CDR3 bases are TGTGCCATCAGTCCCCAGGGGGCCACTGAAGCTTTCTTT. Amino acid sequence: CAISPQGATEAFF.